The present T cell receptor beta chain was sequenced within a study of radiotherapy plus CTLA-4 blockade in lung cancer (dated by TCRdb to 2016 to 2019). Background on the whole study: Among the enrolled patients, about 19% had an objective response, and less than 40% reached disease control.

Focal radiation therapy combined with CTLA-4 blockade (ipilimumab) was tested in patients with chemo-refractory metastatic non-small-cell lung cancer. Beyond this particular receptor, the publication reports: The strongest predictors of response, as reported, were early dynamic changes in blood T cell clones along with a rise in serum interferon-beta after radiation. After treatment with radiotherapy and ipilimumab, TCR clones that originated in tumors expanded in peripheral blood.

The library relied on the immunoSEQ multiplex PCR assay. TCRdb holds this immuneACCESS table with in-frame rearrangements only. Some clones are missing; in checked studies, unresolved V genes explain under half, and the rest has no known cause. In all, the sample holds some 40,000 clones, and roughly three quarters of those were seen once. The ten most abundant clones make up approximately 2.4% of the sample. Comment on this clone: It lacks a known antigen. The record has no base qualities; no much larger clone is one base away.

The germline V gene supplies CDR1 ENHRY and CDR2 SYGVKD. V and J are trimmed by 6 bases and 10 bases, and the gene matches miss 5 bases of the junction. Including the terminal cysteine and phenylalanine, the CDR3 comprises 12 residues. Of all the DNA, just the CDR3 is kept, 36 bases in frame from base 1. The V and J segments used are TRBV10-3 and TRBJ2-1; TRBD2 lines up with 8 middle nucleotides. This sequence originates from a human donor with non-small cell lung cancer whose response to radiotherapy plus ipilimumab could not be evaluated. The source material was peripheral blood, sampled from a patient treated with radiotherapy plus ipilimumab. The DNA sequence is given as TGTGCCATCAGCTTTAGCGGGGCGGAGCAGTTCTTC. This gives the protein CAISFSGAEQFF.